This TCR beta chain was recorded in a study of T cell changes during pregnancy in multiple sclerosis. V trimming: 5 bases; J trimming: 2 bases; junction bases outside the gene matches: 8. This CDR3 is built from 14 residues. Germline V lookup: CDR1 GTSNPN, CDR2 SVGIG (reference sequence). Clones were read by immunoSEQ multiplex PCR, and TCRdb kept only the in-frame ones, dropping some. The table shows some 70,000 clones, with less than 95% occurring only once. Sequencing was performed on peripheral blood, taken in the third trimester of pregnancy. V and J are TRBV30 and TRBJ2-7; 8 bases match TRBD1. This receptor was obtained from a female donor with multiple sclerosis, enrolled in a pregnancy study. CDR3 amino acids: CAWGQGSLPYEQYF. In nucleotides, the CDR3 is TGTGCCTGGGGACAGGGAAGCTTACCCTACGAGCAGTACTTC.